This is a list of T cell receptor beta chains from one sample in a study of response to subunit inactivated influenza vaccine. MiXCR, run by TCRdb on the RT-PCR reads, gives a single entry per CDR3 protein. The sample has under 800,000 distinct CDR3 sequences, approximately 15% seen once. The sequenced sample was PBMCs from blood, obtained around two weeks before vaccination. These receptor sequences come from a man aged 50 or older who received an inactivated influenza vaccine. Both conserved end residues are part of each CDR3. The D gene is left open where the match is weak. Clone sizes are given selectively: once, few, many, or a class where the clone is expanded.

-	TRBV29-1	TRBJ1-4	many	CSAAPTAGEKLFF	TGCAGCGCCGCTCCTACGGCGGGTGAAAAACTGTTTTTT
TRBD2	TRBV30	TRBJ2-1	-	CAWRRLAGFDNEQFF	TGTGCCTGGAGGAGGCTAGCGGGATTCGACAATGAGCAGTTCTTC
TRBD2	TRBV12-3/TRBV12-4	TRBJ2-1	many	CASSLQGLAGDNEQFF	TGTGCCAGCAGTTTACAGGGGCTAGCGGGGGACAATGAGCAGTTCTTC
-	TRBV12-3/TRBV12-4	TRBJ1-5	few	CASSLRDPYSNQPQHF	TGTGCCAGCAGTTTACGGGACCCCTATAGCAATCAGCCCCAGCATTTT
-	TRBV20-1	TRBJ1-6	-	CSARDPVLPYNSPLHF	TGCAGTGCTAGAGACCCGGTTCTCCCCTATAATTCACCCCTCCACTTT
-	TRBV5-1	TRBJ2-1	-	CASKIIGSNEQFF	TGCGCCAGTAAGATTATTGGTAGCAATGAGCAGTTCTTC
-	TRBV28	TRBJ1-2	few	CASSLDHYGYTF	TGTGCCAGCAGTTTGGACCACTATGGCTACACCTTC
-	TRBV25-1	TRBJ2-7	few	CAKEAGDSYEQYF	TGTGCAAAAGAGGCAGGGGACTCCTACGAGCAGTACTTC
-	TRBV20-1	TRBJ1-5	-	CSASEIGLIDQPQHF	TGCAGTGCTAGTGAGATAGGGTTGATCGATCAGCCCCAGCATTTT
-	TRBV12-3/TRBV12-4	TRBJ1-6	many	CASSNKVWDSPLHF	TGTGCCAGCAGCAATAAGGTTTGGGATTCACCCCTCCACTTT
-	TRBV11-2	TRBJ2-1	once	CASSEDVAYNEQFF	TGTGCCAGCAGCGAGGACGTAGCCTACAATGAGCAGTTCTTC
TRBD1	TRBV24-1	TRBJ2-7	few	CATSRGQGEAHEQYF	TGTGCCACCAGCCGGGGACAGGGGGAAGCCCACGAGCAGTACTTC
TRBD1	TRBV25-1	TRBJ2-7	-	CASSPGQLSYEQYF	TGTGCCAGCAGTCCGGGACAGCTCTCCTACGAGCAGTACTTC
-	TRBV20-1	TRBJ2-3	few	CSVSVSDTQYF	TGCAGTGTATCCGTATCAGATACGCAGTATTTT